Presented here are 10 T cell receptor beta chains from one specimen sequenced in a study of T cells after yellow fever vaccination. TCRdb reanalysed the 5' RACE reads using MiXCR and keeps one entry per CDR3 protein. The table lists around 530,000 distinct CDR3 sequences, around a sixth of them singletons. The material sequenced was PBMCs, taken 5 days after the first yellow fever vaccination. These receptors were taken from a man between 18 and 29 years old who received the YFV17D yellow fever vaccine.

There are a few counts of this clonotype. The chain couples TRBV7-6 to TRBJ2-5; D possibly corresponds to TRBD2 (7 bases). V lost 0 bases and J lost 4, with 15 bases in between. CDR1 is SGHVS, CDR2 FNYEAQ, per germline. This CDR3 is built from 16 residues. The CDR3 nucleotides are TGTGCCAGCAGCTTAGCTGCATGGGGGGGCGGAGAGACCCAGTACTTC. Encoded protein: CASSLAAWGGGETQYF.

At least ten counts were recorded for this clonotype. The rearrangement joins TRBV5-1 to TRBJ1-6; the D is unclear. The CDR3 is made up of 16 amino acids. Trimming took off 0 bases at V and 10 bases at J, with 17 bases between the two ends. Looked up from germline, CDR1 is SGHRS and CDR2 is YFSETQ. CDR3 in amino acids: CASSLDSPFSSSPLHF. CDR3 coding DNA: TGCGCCAGCAGCTTGGATTCCCCATTCAGCAGCTCACCCCTCCACTTT.

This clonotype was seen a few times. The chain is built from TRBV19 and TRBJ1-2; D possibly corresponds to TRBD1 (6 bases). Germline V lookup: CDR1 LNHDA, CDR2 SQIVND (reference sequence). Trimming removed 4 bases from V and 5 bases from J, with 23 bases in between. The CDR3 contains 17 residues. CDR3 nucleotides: TGTGCCAGTAGTACACTTTCCCGGGACAAGACTCAATATGGCTACACCTTC. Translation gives CASSTLSRDKTQYGYTF. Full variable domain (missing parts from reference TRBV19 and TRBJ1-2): DGGITQSPKYLFRKEGQNVTLSCEQNLNHDAMYWYRQDPGQGLRLIYYSQIVNDFQKGDIAEGYSVSREKKESFPLTVTSAQKNPTAFYLCASSTLSRDKTQYGYTFGSGTRLTVV.

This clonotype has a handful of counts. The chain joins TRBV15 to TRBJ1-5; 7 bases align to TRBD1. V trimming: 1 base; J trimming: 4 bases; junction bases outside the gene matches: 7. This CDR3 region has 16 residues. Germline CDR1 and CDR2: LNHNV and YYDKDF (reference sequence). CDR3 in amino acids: CATSRGGTVGNQPQHF. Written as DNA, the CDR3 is TGTGCCACCAGCAGAGGTGGGACAGTGGGGAATCAGCCCCAGCATTTT.

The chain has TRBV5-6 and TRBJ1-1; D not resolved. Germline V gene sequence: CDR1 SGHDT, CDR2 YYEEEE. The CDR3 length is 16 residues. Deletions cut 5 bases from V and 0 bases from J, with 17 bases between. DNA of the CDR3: TGTGCCAGCAGTTGGGGAGCAGGAGGGATGAACACTGAAGCTTTCTTT. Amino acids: CASSWGAGGMNTEAFF.

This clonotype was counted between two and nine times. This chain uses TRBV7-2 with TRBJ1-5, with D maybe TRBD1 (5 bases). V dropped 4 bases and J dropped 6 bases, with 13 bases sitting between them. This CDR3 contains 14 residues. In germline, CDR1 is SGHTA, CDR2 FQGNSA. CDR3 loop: CASSSRGGSQPQHF. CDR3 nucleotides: TGTGCCAGCAGCTCCCGGGGGGGAAGTCAGCCCCAGCATTTT.

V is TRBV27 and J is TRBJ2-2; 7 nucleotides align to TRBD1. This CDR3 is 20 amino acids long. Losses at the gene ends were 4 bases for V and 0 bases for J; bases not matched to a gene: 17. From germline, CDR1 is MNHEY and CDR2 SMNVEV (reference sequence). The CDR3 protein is CASSSLINRGPASNTGELFF. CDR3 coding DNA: TGTGCCAGCAGTTCTTTGATTAACAGGGGACCCGCTTCGAACACCGGGGAGCTGTTTTTT.

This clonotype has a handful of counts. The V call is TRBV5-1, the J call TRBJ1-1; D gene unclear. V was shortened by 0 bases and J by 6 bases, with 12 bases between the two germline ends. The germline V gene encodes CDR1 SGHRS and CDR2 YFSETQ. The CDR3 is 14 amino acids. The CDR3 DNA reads TGCGCCAGCAGCTTGGGGGCCGGGAGGTCTGAAGCTTTCTTT. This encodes CASSLGAGRSEAFF.

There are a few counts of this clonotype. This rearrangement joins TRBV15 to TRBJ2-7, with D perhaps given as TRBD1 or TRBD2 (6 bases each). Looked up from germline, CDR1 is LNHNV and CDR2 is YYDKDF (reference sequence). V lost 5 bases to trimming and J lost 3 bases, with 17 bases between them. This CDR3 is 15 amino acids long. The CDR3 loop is CATSRGRGTLYEQYF. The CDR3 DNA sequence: TGTGCCACCAGCCGGGGCCGGGGGACACTCTACGAGCAGTACTTC.

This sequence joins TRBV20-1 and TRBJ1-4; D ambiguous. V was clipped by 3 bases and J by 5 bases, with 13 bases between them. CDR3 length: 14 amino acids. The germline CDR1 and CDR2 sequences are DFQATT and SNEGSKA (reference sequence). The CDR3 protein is CSARDQSRNEKLFF. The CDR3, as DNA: TGCAGTGCTAGGGACCAATCAAGAAATGAAAAACTGTTTTTT.